These T cell receptor beta chains were read from a single sample in a study of cytomegalovirus exposure and HLA in healthy donors. Generated by immunoSEQ multiplex PCR, the TCRdb table keeps only in-frame clones and is missing some. The data hold 200,000 to 300,000 clones, with roughly 84% observed a single time. The sample comprised PBMCs. The receptors come from a girl aged 2 to 9 in good health and CMV-seronegative. Each CDR3 is given without its conserved first and last residue. Not all rows give a size; the values are once, few, many and, for expanded clones, a class.

V: TRBV5-1; length: 9; size: NA; CDR3: ANREGYGYT
V: TRBV6-1; length: 11; size: NA; CDR3: ASSPTRGAEQY
V: TRBV5-1; length: 13; size: NA; CDR3: ASTKTGQGIYEQY
V: TRBV1; length: 13; size: NA; CDR3: TSTPYTRSNQPQH
V: TRBV2; length: 13; size: NA; CDR3: ASRETGPSGHEQY
V: TRBV20-1; length: 8; size: few; CDR3: SATRGEQF
V: TRBV19; length: 11; size: few; CDR3: ASSINSNEKLF
V: TRBV19; length: 16; size: NA; CDR3: ATAERGGAPYSNQPQH
V: TRBV11-2; length: 13; size: NA; CDR3: ASSPRRRGGYEQY
V: TRBV21-1; length: 13; size: NA; CDR3: ASSTLGLPNTEAF
V: TRBV4-1; length: 13; size: NA; CDR3: ASSQDDRGDQPQH
V: TRBV5-6; length: 11; size: NA; CDR3: ASTGTGIYGYT
V: TRBV5-4; length: 16; size: NA; CDR3: ASSWGSRDRTNTGELF
V: TRBV30; length: 11; size: NA; CDR3: AWSRLAGDTQY